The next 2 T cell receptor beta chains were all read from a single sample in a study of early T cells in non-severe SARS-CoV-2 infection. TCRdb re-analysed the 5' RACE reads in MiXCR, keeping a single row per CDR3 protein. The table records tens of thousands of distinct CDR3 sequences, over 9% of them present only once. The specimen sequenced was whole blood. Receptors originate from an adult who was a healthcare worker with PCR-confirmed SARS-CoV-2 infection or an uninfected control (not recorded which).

The CDR3 loop is CASSEALGTGELFF. Here the CDR3 DNA reads TGTGCCAGCAGTGAAGCGCTTGGTACCGGGGAGCTGTTTTTT. The chain carries TRBV2 and TRBJ2-2; D call uncertain. This CDR3 is built from 14 residues. V was cut by 0 bases and J by 5 bases, with 7 bases left in between. Per germline, CDR1 SNHLY and CDR2 FYNNEI.

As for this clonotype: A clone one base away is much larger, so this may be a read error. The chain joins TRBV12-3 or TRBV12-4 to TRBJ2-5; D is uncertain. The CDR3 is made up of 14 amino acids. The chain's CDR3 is CVSSPEGLEETQYF. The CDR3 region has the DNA TGTGTCAGCAGTCCCGAAGGGTTAGAGGAGACCCAGTACTTC.